Following are 25 T cell receptor beta chains from one sample sequenced in a study of blood T cell repertoires in COVID-19. Repertoires were generated with immunoSEQ multiplex PCR, while TCRdb's copy carries only in-frame clones and drops some. The sample has 380,000 or so clones, about 80% seen once. The sequencing sample was made of peripheral blood. The source of these receptors is a human donor with acute or convalescent COVID-19. The donor label of this sample is uncertain.

The table lists this clone with a few counts. The V call is TRBV7-2, the J call TRBJ2-5; 11 nucleotides line up with TRBD2. Losses at the gene ends were 0 bases for V and 2 bases for J; bases not matched to a gene: 2. CDR1 and CDR2 (germline): SGHTA, FQGNSA. This CDR3 has 16 amino acids. The CDR3 loop is CASSLAASGGQETQYF. The CDR3 DNA is TGTGCCAGCAGCTTAGCGGCTAGCGGGGGGCAAGAGACCCAGTACTTC.

The chain combines TRBV19 with TRBJ1-2; 10 bases fit TRBD1. Trimming cost V 9 bases and J 8 bases; bases outside gene matches: 9. CDR1 and CDR2 from the germline V gene are LNHDA and SQIVND (reference sequence). This CDR3 region has 13 residues. As DNA, the CDR3 is TGTGCCAGCAACCGACAGGGGGCTAGGGGCTACACCTTC. Translation: CASNRQGARGYTF. The full variable domain, its missing parts supplied by reference TRBV19 and TRBJ1-2, is DGGITQSPKYLFRKEGQNVTLSCEQNLNHDAMYWYRQDPGQGLRLIYYSQIVNDFQKGDIAEGYSVSREKKESFPLTVTSAQKNPTAFYLCASNRQGARGYTFGSGTRLTVV.

The chain has TRBV30 and TRBJ2-7; 10 bases line up with TRBD1. V lost 3 bases and J lost 6; bases outside the gene matches: 11. The CDR3 contains 15 residues. The germline V gene has CDR1 GTSNPN and CDR2 SVGIG (reference sequence). In DNA, the CDR3 is TGTGCCTGGAGGGGACAGGGGCTGAAGGGAGGCGAGCAGTACTTC. This translates into CAWRGQGLKGGEQYF.

The V and J genes are TRBV5-6 and TRBJ1-1; no definite D call. CDR3 size: 12 residues. Germline CDR1 SGHDT, CDR2 YYEEEE. Trimming left V 1 base short and J 11 bases short, with 12 bases between. The CDR3 nucleotides are TGTGCCAGCAGCTTGAGGCGCGGTGAGGCTTTCTTT. It yields the protein CASSLRRGEAFF.

The sample holds many counts of this clone. The chain joins TRBV10-3 to TRBJ1-2, with D perhaps TRBD1 (5 bases). V was pared by 8 bases and J by 4 bases, with 14 bases between. Looked up from germline, CDR1 is ENHRY and CDR2 is SYGVKD. This CDR3 has 13 amino acids. The CDR3 spells CAIGGEPPYGYTF. CDR3 coding DNA: TGTGCCATCGGGGGGGAACCTCCCTATGGCTACACCTTC.

The chain joins TRBV7-2 to TRBJ1-4; D call uncertain. Between the trimmed V and J ends, which lost 0 bases and 6 bases, there was a span of 14 bases. The CDR3 spans 16 residues. Germline V gene sequence: CDR1 SGHTA, CDR2 FQGNSA. CDR3 nucleotides: TGTGCCAGCAGCTTAGCCTTCGGGTCTGGCGATGAAAAACTGTTTTTT. Translated, it gives CASSLAFGSGDEKLFF. The full variable domain, with the rest looked up from reference TRBV7-2 and TRBJ1-4, is GAGVSQSPSNKVTEKGKDVELRCDPISGHTALYWYRQSLGQGLEFLIYFQGNSAPDKSGLPSDRFSAERTGGSVSTLTIQRTQQEDSAVYLCASSLAFGSGDEKLFFGSGTQLSVL.

The chain combines TRBV7-9 with TRBJ1-2, with TRBD1 identical over 9 bases. The V gene end was trimmed by 2 bases and the J gene end by 7 bases; junction bases not matched to a gene: 8. CDR3 size: 15 residues. Germline loops: CDR1 SEHNR, CDR2 FQNEAQ (reference sequence). The CDR3, as DNA: TGTGCCAGCAGCTTAAGCCGGACAGGGGTCTTTGGCTACACCTTC. Translation: CASSLSRTGVFGYTF. Filled out from reference TRBV7-9 and TRBJ1-2, the complete variable domain reads DTGVSQNPRHKITKRGQNVTFRCDPISEHNRLYWYRQTLGQGPEFLTYFQNEAQLEKSRLLSDRFSAERPKGSFSTLEIQRTEQGDSAMYLCASSLSRTGVFGYTFGSGTRLTVV.

The rearrangement links TRBV2 to TRBJ1-6, with TRBD1 identical over 8 bases. The trim removed 5 bases at V and 4 bases at J, leaving 4 bases unmatched. This CDR3 spans 15 amino acids. Germline V gene data show CDR1 as SNHLY and CDR2 as FYNNEI. The CDR3 nucleotides are TGTGCCAGCAGTCGACAGGGGATTTATAATTCACCCCTCCACTTT. The encoded protein is CASSRQGIYNSPLHF.

J is TRBJ1-1 and V is TRBV15; D is undetermined. CDR1 and CDR2 (germline): LNHNV, YYDKDF (reference sequence). V lost 1 base and J lost 5, with 8 bases in between. This CDR3 spans 13 amino acids. Here the CDR3 DNA reads TGTGCCACCAGCAGAGCTATTGTGACTGAAGCTTTCTTT. This codes for CATSRAIVTEAFF.

The V gene is TRBV7-8, the J gene TRBJ2-2, with 7 bases identical to TRBD1. The CDR3 is 14 residues long. The germline V gene encodes CDR1 SGHVS and CDR2 FQNEAQ. V trimming: 2 bases; J trimming: 7 bases; junction bases outside the gene matches: 4. DNA for the CDR3: TGTGCCAGCAGCTTATCAAGGGGGCACGGGGAGCTGTTTTTT. This codes for CASSLSRGHGELFF.

The chain is built from TRBV18 and TRBJ1-4, with TRBD1 matching over 10 bases. V was clipped by 2 bases and J by 3 bases; unmatched bases: 3. This CDR3 contains 16 residues. The germline V gene encodes CDR1 KGHSH and CDR2 LQKENI. CDR3 sequence: CASSPTGTGANEKLFF. The CDR3 coding sequence is TGTGCCAGCTCACCAACCGGGACAGGGGCTAATGAAAAACTGTTTTTT.

This clone was observed many times. This sample also contains other DNA sequences that code for the same CDR3. The chain recombines TRBV30 with TRBJ2-3, with unresolved D. The CDR3 runs to 12 residues. Trimming removed 0 bases from V and 4 bases from J, with 5 bases in between. The germline gives CDR1 GTSNPN, CDR2 SVGIG (reference sequence). CDR3 bases: TGTGCCTGGAGTGTTTCCGCAGATACGCAGTATTTT. Translating gives CAWSVSADTQYF.

Points on this clone: Other DNA sequences within the sample encode an identical CDR3. The chain uses TRBV28 and TRBJ1-5; D perhaps matches TRBD1 (5 bases). The germline V gene has CDR1 MDHEN and CDR2 SYDVKM. With 7 bases removed from V and 4 bases from J, the gap between germline ends came to 11 bases. This CDR3 spans 13 amino acids. The CDR3: CASTWGGNQPQHF. The CDR3 DNA reads TGTGCCAGCACCTGGGGCGGAAATCAGCCCCAGCATTTT. The full variable domain, rest sourced from reference TRBV28 and TRBJ1-5, is DVKVTQSSRYLVKRTGEKVFLECVQDMDHENMFWYRQDPGLGLRLIYFSYDVKMKEKGDIPEGYSVSREKKERFSLILESASTNQTSMYLCASTWGGNQPQHFGDGTRLSIL.

The rearrangement uses TRBV3-1 (or the pseudogene TRBV3-2) and TRBJ1-1; 7 positions agree with TRBD1. CDR3 length: 15 residues. After removal of 5 bases from V and 5 bases from J, the junction contained 11 bases not matched to a gene. Germline V gene lookup returns CDR1 LGHDT and CDR2 YNNKEL (reference sequence). The DNA of the CDR3 is TGTGCCAGCAGCTCGCCGAGAGAACAGGGGACTGAAGCTTTCTTT. Translation: CASSSPREQGTEAFF.

This chain connects TRBV2 to TRBJ2-2; TRBD1 agrees at 9 bases. V shed 4 bases, J shed 5 bases, and the junction held 5 bases outside the gene matches. Germline CDR1 SNHLY, CDR2 FYNNEI. The CDR3 spans 15 residues. CDR3 bases: TGTGCCAGCAGTGCCAACAGGGGGCGTACCGGGGAGCTGTTTTTT. Translating gives CASSANRGRTGELFF.

The chain joins TRBV7-8 to TRBJ1-1; the D gene is possibly TRBD1 (5 bases). V lost 2 bases and J 4 bases, leaving 8 bases between the germline ends. Germline loops: CDR1 SGHVS, CDR2 FQNEAQ. The CDR3 length is 13 residues. Written as DNA, the CDR3 is TGTGCCAGCAGCTTACGGGGGGTCACTGAAGCTTTCTTT. Translation gives CASSLRGVTEAFF.

The V call is TRBV12-3 or TRBV12-4, the J call TRBJ1-1, with 7 bases aligning to TRBD1. The length of the CDR3 is 12 residues. V shed 6 bases, J shed 6 bases, and the junction held 4 bases outside the gene matches. The CDR3 loop is CASSLGQAEAFF. CDR3 DNA: TGTGCCAGCAGCCTTGGACAGGCTGAAGCTTTCTTT.

The chain links TRBV5-6 to TRBJ1-3; D is possibly TRBD1 (6 bases). In germline, CDR1 is SGHDT, CDR2 YYEEEE. CDR3 length: 16 residues. V lost 0 bases and J lost 3, with 13 bases in between. The CDR3 DNA follows: TGTGCCAGCAGCTTGGGCCGGGGGGCTGGTGGAAACACCATATATTTT. As protein: CASSLGRGAGGNTIYF.

The V and J genes are TRBV6-4 and TRBJ2-1; TRBD2 matches at 11 bases. CDR1 and CDR2 from the germline V gene are MRHNA and SNTAGT. The J segment lost 7 bases and the V segment lost 10 bases, leaving 9 bases of the junction unmatched. This CDR3 is built from 14 residues. The CDR3 here is CATPSGRIVNEQFF. DNA of the CDR3: TGTGCCACGCCTAGCGGGAGGATAGTTAATGAGCAGTTCTTC.

The chain couples TRBV19 to TRBJ1-2; the D gene is possibly TRBD1 (6 bases). The CDR3 runs to 15 residues. The V and J ends lost 5 bases and 0 bases respectively, with 13 bases between them. CDR1 and CDR2 (germline): LNHDA, SQIVND (reference sequence). The CDR3 region is CASSVGHRANYGYTF. Here the CDR3 DNA reads TGTGCCAGTAGTGTGGGACACAGAGCTAACTATGGCTACACCTTC.

The gene calls are TRBV5-1 and TRBJ2-1; 13 bases fit TRBD2. CDR3 length equals 15 residues. The V and J ends lost 4 bases and 5 bases, in that order; junction bases with no gene match: 3. CDR1 is SGHRS, CDR2 YFSETQ, per germline. CDR3 protein: CASSVGLAGNNEQFF. The CDR3, as DNA: TGCGCCAGCAGCGTGGGACTAGCGGGAAACAATGAGCAGTTCTTC.

The chain uses TRBV10-1 and TRBJ1-1; D gene uncertain. The germline CDR1 and CDR2 sequences are WNHNN and SYGVQD (reference sequence). This CDR3 has 13 residues. V was cut by 2 bases and J by 5 bases, with 9 bases left in between. The CDR3 DNA reads TGCGCCAGCAGTGAGGAGGGATGGACTGAAGCTTTCTTT. Its translation: CASSEEGWTEAFF.

The DNA for the CDR3 is TGTGCCAGCACCGTAACAGGGTACGAGCAGTACTTC. It translates to CASTVTGYEQYF. The genes are TRBV2 and TRBJ2-7; D is perhaps TRBD1 (6 bases). The CDR3 loop spans 12 amino acids. The V and J ends lost 7 bases and 4 bases respectively, with 11 bases between them. Germline CDR1 is SNHLY and CDR2 is FYNNEI.

The chain carries TRBV27 and TRBJ2-2, with 7 bases lining up with TRBD2. Unmatched junction bases numbered 13, after V lost 5 bases and J lost 7 bases. Germline V gene sequence: CDR1 MNHEY, CDR2 SMNVEV (reference sequence). The CDR3 is 16 residues long. CDR3 DNA: TGTGCCAGCAGTCATCGACGTGGACTAGTAGGCGGGGAGCTGTTTTTT. Translating gives CASSHRRGLVGGELFF.

A few counts support this clone. Here the CDR3 reads CASSSRGTYGYTF. CDR3 coding DNA: TGTGCCAGCAGCTCCAGGGGGACCTATGGCTACACCTTC. V usage is TRBV5-6 and J usage is TRBJ1-2, with 7 nucleotides matching TRBD1. The CDR3 is made up of 13 amino acids. Germline V gives CDR1 SGHDT, CDR2 YYEEEE. Trimming took 3 bases from V and 4 from J; bases not matched to a gene: 3.